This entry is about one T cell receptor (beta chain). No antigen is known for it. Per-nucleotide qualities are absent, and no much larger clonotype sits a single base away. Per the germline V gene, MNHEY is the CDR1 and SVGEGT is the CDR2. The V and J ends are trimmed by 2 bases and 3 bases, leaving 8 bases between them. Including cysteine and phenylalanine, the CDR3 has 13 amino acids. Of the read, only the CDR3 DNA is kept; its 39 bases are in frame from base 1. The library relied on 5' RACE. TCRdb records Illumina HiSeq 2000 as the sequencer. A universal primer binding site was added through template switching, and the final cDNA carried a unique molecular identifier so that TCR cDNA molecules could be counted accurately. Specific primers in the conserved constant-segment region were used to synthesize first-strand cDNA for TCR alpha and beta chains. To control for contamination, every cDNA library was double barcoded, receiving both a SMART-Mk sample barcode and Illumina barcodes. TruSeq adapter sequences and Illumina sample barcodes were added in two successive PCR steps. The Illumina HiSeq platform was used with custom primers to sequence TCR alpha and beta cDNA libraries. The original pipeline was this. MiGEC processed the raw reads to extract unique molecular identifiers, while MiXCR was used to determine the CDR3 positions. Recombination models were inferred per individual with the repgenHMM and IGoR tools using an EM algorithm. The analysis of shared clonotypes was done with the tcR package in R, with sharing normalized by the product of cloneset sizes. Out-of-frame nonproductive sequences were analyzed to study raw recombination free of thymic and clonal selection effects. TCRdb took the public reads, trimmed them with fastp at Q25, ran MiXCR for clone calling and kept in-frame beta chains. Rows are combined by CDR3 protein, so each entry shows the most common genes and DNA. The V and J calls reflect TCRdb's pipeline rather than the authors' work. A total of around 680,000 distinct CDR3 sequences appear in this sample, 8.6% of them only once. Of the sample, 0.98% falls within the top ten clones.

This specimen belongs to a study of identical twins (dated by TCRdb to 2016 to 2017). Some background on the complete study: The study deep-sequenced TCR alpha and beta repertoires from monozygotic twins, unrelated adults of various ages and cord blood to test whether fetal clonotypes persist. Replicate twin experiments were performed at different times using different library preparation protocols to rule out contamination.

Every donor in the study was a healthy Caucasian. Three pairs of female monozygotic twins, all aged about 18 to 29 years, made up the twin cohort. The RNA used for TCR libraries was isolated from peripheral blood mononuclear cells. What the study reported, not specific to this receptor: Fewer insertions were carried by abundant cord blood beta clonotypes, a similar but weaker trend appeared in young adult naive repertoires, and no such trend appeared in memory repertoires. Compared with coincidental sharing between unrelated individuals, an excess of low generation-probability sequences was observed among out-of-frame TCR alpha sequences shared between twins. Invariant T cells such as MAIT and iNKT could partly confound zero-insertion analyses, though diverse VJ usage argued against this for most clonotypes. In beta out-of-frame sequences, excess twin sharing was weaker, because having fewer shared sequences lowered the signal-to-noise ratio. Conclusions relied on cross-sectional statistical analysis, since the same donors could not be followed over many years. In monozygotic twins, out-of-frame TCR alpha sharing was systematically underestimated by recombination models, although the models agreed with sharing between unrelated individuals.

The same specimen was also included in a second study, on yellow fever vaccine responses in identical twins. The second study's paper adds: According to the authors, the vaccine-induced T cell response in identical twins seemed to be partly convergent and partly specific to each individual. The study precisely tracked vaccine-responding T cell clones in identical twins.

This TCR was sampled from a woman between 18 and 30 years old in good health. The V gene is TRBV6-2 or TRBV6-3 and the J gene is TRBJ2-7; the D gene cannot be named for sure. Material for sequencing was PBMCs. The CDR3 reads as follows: CASSYIVNYEQYF. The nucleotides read TGTGCCAGCAGTTACATTGTTAACTACGAGCAGTACTTC.